The 9 T cell receptor beta chains presented below share a single source sample, sequenced in a study of blood T cells in healthy people across ages. Combining a sample-barcoded 5' primer with a J-beta primer mix, a second PCR ran for roughly 6 to 12 cycles. MiXCR, run by TCRdb on the 5' RACE reads, gives a single entry per CDR3 protein. Here the sample spans 700,000 or so distinct CDR3 sequences, approximately 22% being singletons. Sequencing was performed on blood. These receptors originate from a man aged 65 to 79 in good health.

The V call is TRBV6-5, the J call TRBJ1-2; perhaps TRBD1 as D (5 bases). In germline, CDR1 is MNHEY, CDR2 SVGAGI. V shed 5 bases and J shed 0 bases, with 13 bases lying between them. CDR3 size: 15 residues. Here the CDR3 reads CASSLQRGTNYGYTF. In DNA, the CDR3 is TGTGCCAGCAGTCTCCAAAGGGGAACTAACTATGGCTACACCTTC.

The rearrangement links TRBV5-1 to TRBJ2-5, with D hard to call. CDR1 is SGHRS and CDR2 is YFSETQ in the germline V gene. V was trimmed by 0 bases and J by 2 bases, leaving 8 bases between them. The CDR3 is 14 residues long. The CDR3 region has the DNA TGCGCCAGCAGCTTGGTGAGCAGGCAAGAGACCCAGTACTTC. It codes for CASSLVSRQETQYF. The full variable domain, rest sourced from reference TRBV5-1 and TRBJ2-5, is KAGVTQTPRYLIKTRGQQVTLSCSPISGHRSVSWYQQTPGQGLQFLFEYFSETQRNKGNFPGRFSGRQFSNSRSEMNVSTLELGDSALYLCASSLVSRQETQYFGPGTRLLVL.

This clonotype was seen ten or more times. The J gene is TRBJ2-2, the V gene TRBV27; 15 nucleotides align to TRBD2. V trimming: 7 bases; J trimming: 6 bases; junction bases outside the gene matches: 18. The length of the CDR3 is 20 residues. Germline CDR1 is MNHEY and CDR2 is SMNVEV (reference sequence). CDR3 region: CASIPRLPGLAGGRAGELFF. CDR3 nucleotides: TGTGCCAGCATTCCGCGACTGCCGGGACTAGCGGGAGGTCGGGCCGGGGAGCTGTTTTTT.

The gene calls are TRBV19 and TRBJ1-4, with no clear D. CDR1 and CDR2 (germline): LNHDA, SQIVND (reference sequence). V was trimmed by 8 bases and J by 7 bases, leaving 17 bases between them. This CDR3 has 14 amino acids. The CDR3 region has the DNA TGTGCCAGTGGCACACGGAAGAGCGTTGAAAAACTGTTTTTT. Amino acid sequence: CASGTRKSVEKLFF.

In its sample, this clonotype was seen a few times. CDR3 sequence: CASSEARGYNEKLFF. The CDR3 region has the DNA TGTGCCAGCAGTGAAGCCAGGGGATATAATGAAAAACTGTTTTTT. The V call is TRBV6-1, the J call TRBJ1-4; D is possibly TRBD1 (6 bases). Germline values: CDR1 MNHNS, CDR2 SASEGT. The CDR3 has 15 residues. V was trimmed by 0 bases and J by 4 bases, leaving 9 bases between them.

The gene calls are TRBV7-9 and TRBJ2-1, with 9 bases matching TRBD2. This CDR3 is 15 amino acids long. The J segment lost 2 bases and the V segment lost 6 bases, leaving 5 bases of the junction unmatched. Germline loops: CDR1 SEHNR, CDR2 FQNEAQ (reference sequence). The CDR3, as DNA: TGTGCCAGCAGACTAGCGGGCTCCACCTACAATGAGCAGTTCTTC. This translates into CASRLAGSTYNEQFF.

J is TRBJ1-4 and V is TRBV27, with D possibly matching TRBD1 (5 bases). V was clipped by 8 bases and J by 8 bases, with 15 bases between them. This CDR3 is built from 13 residues. Germline values: CDR1 MNHEY, CDR2 SMNVEV (reference sequence). Here the CDR3 reads CASFDDRGEKLFF. DNA for the CDR3: TGTGCCAGCTTTGACGACCGGGGGGAAAAACTGTTTTTT.

This clonotype was detected a few times. The rearrangement joins TRBV5-1 to TRBJ1-2, with D hard to call. The CDR3 totals 13 residues. CDR1 is SGHRS and CDR2 is YFSETQ in the germline V gene. Trimming removed 0 bases at V and 8 bases at J, with 11 bases between. In nucleotides, the CDR3 is TGCGCCAGCAGCTTGGGATCCGAGCAAGGCTACACCTTC. Translated, it gives CASSLGSEQGYTF.

Details on this clonotype: A junction boundary mismatches the germline segment, possibly from a read error. The rearrangement uses TRBV12-3 or TRBV12-4 and TRBJ2-7, with D maybe TRBD2 (6 bases). The CDR3 spans 13 residues. CDR3 nucleotides: TGTGCCAGTAGTTGGGACTCCTACTTAGAGCAGTACTTC. Protein sequence: CASSWDSYLEQYF.